The clone carrying this TCR beta chain was counted only a few times. The junction had 3 bases not matched to a gene; V was cut back by 5 bases and J by 2 bases. Germline-derived CDR1 and CDR2 are LGHDT and YNNKEL (reference sequence). The CDR3 is made up of 15 amino acids. This specimen belongs to a study of regulatory T cells in long-lasting Graves disease. As for time point: newly diagnosed GD, antithyroid drugs for less than 3 months. Following extraction of RNA from PBMCs, that RNA was used to make the TCR library. In building TCR beta libraries, iRepertoire HTBI primers were used together with Arm-PCR of CDR3 regions. MiXCR, applied by TCRdb to the multiplex PCR reads, yields one record per CDR3 protein. This table holds about 420,000 distinct CDR3 sequences, approximately 16% found once. These data also formed part of another study, on T cells in Graves' hyperthyroidism and ophthalmopathy.

Source: peripheral blood mononuclear cells (PBMCs), taken at new diagnosis, from a patient treated with antithyroid drugs. V and J are TRBV3-1 and TRBJ2-3, with 11 bases lining up with TRBD1. The TCR comes from a woman aged 18-29 years with Graves disease. For the CDR3, the DNA is TGTGCCAGCAGCTGGGACAGGGGGAACACAGATACGCAGTATTTT. This encodes CASSWDRGNTDTQYF.